This passage covers 28 T cell receptor beta chains from one sample sequenced in a study of T-cell reconstitution after alpha-beta-depleted transplantation in children. Unique molecular identifiers featured in how the TCRbeta library was prepared. TCRdb used MiXCR to reprocess the PCR reads, holding one entry per CDR3 protein. The top ten clones hold approximately 4.3% of a sample with about 350,000 distinct CDR3 sequences, about an eighth of them seen once. This material consisted of PBMCs, taken from the stem cell graft. These receptors were obtained from a human donor who donated a stem cell graft to a child with Fanconi anemia.

This chain connects TRBV10-2 to TRBJ2-1; 7 nucleotides match TRBD2. Germline CDR1 reads WSHSY; CDR2 reads SAAADI. The trim removed 4 bases at V and 4 bases at J, leaving 4 bases unmatched. The CDR3 sequence is 14 residues long. CDR3 DNA: TGCGCCAGCAGTGGGCTCGGGGGGTACAATGAGCAGTTCTTC. Residues: CASSGLGGYNEQFF.

This clonotype was recorded at least ten times. J is TRBJ1-2 and V is TRBV12-3 or TRBV12-4, with TRBD1 matching 9 bases. J gave up 4 bases and V 6 bases, and 3 bases lay outside the gene matches. The CDR3 contains 13 residues. For the CDR3, the DNA is TGTGCCAGCAGCGAGACAGGGGGCTATGGCTACACCTTC. This sequence encodes CASSETGGYGYTF.

The CDR3 reads CASSPAATDTQYF. For the CDR3, the DNA is TGTGCCAGCAGCCCTGCAGCCACAGATACGCAGTATTTT. The V and J genes are TRBV7-9 and TRBJ2-3; D is undetermined. CDR1 and CDR2 (germline): SEHNR, FQNEAQ (reference sequence). Trimming removed 5 bases at V and 2 bases at J, with 8 bases between. The CDR3 length is 13 residues.

The CDR3 nucleotides are TGTGCCAGCAGTTACGCTCGTTTCCGGGGAGGAACTGGGGCCAACGTCCTGACTTTC. Protein product: CASSYARFRGGTGANVLTF. The chain carries TRBV6-2 or TRBV6-3 and TRBJ2-6, with D possibly matching TRBD2 (6 bases). Looked up from germline, CDR1 is MNHEY and CDR2 is SVGEGT. Between the trimmed V and J ends, which lost 2 bases and 2 bases, there was a span of 19 bases. This CDR3 is built from 19 residues.

This clonotype was picked up a small number of times. This chain joins TRBV5-1 and TRBJ2-1, with 7 bases aligning to TRBD1. Germline V CDR1 and CDR2: SGHRS, YFSETQ. The junction had 8 bases not matched to a gene; V was cut back by 0 bases and J by 2 bases. This CDR3 comprises 17 residues. The CDR3 DNA reads as TGCGCCAGCAGCTTGGCGGGGCGACAGGGCCCCTACAATGAGCAGTTCTTC. Its protein is CASSLAGRQGPYNEQFF.

The chain combines TRBV12-3 or TRBV12-4 with TRBJ1-3, with 9 bases aligning to TRBD1. V shed 6 bases and J 5 bases; nucleotides not matched to a gene: 8. The CDR3 is 15 amino acids. CDR3 in amino acids: CASRPTGGDRNTIYF. CDR3 DNA: TGTGCCAGCAGACCCACAGGGGGCGATAGAAACACCATATATTTT.

The CDR3 DNA reads as TGTGCCACTGCAGGGTCGGGCGATGGCTACACCTTC. Its protein product is CATAGSGDGYTF. The chain carries TRBV24-1 and TRBJ1-2, with a tentative D call TRBD1 (5 bases). The V and J ends lost 10 bases and 6 bases respectively, with 14 bases between them. CDR3 size: 12 residues. Germline loops: CDR1 KGHDR, CDR2 SFDVKD.

The rearrangement links TRBV2 to TRBJ1-1; a possible D gene is TRBD1 (5 bases). Germline assignment: CDR1 SNHLY and CDR2 FYNNEI. The CDR3 contains 15 residues. Trimming cost V 4 bases and J 8 bases, with 20 bases left between them. The CDR3 reads CASSGVAGDRAEAFF. CDR3 sequence (DNA): TGTGCCAGCAGTGGGGTCGCGGGGGACCGCGCCGAAGCTTTCTTT.

The CDR3 protein is CASMRGSGTEAFF. As DNA, the CDR3 is TGTGCCAGCATGCGGGGCTCCGGCACTGAAGCTTTCTTT. The genes are TRBV6-1 and TRBJ1-1; D perhaps matches TRBD1 (5 bases). Germline V CDR1 and CDR2: MNHNS, SASEGT. Trimming cost V 7 bases and J 4 bases, with 13 bases left between them. The CDR3 sequence is 13 residues long.

The genes are TRBV5-4 and TRBJ2-6, with D possibly being TRBD1 (6 bases). CDR1 is SGHNT and CDR2 is YYREEE in the germline V gene (reference sequence). The CDR3 sequence is 19 residues long. With 3 bases removed from V and 0 bases from J, the gap between germline ends came to 19 bases. The CDR3, as DNA: TGTGCCAGCAGCTCGGCATTTACAGGGCAGAGCTCTGGGGCCAACGTCCTGACTTTC. This gives the protein CASSSAFTGQSSGANVLTF.

This clonotype was seen a few times. This chain connects TRBV5-1 to TRBJ1-1, with unresolved D. V was trimmed by 2 bases and J by 9 bases, leaving 11 bases between them. Germline values: CDR1 SGHRS, CDR2 YFSETQ. The CDR3 has 12 residues. DNA of the CDR3: TGCGCCAGCAGCTTTAGCGCAGACAAAGCTTTCTTT. Amino acid sequence: CASSFSADKAFF.

V is TRBV6-1 and J is TRBJ2-5; D remains ambiguous. The CDR3 contains 13 residues. The ends were cut back, 3 bases at V and 5 bases at J, with 10 bases in the middle. CDR1 and CDR2 from the germline V gene are MNHNS and SASEGT. The CDR3 DNA follows: TGTGCCAGCAGTGAGCCCGGGTTGGAGACCCAGTACTTC. Translated: CASSEPGLETQYF.

The table lists this clonotype with many counts. The V and J genes are TRBV6-2 or TRBV6-3 and TRBJ2-5; the D gene is possibly TRBD2 (5 bases). CDR1 MNHEY and CDR2 SVGEGT come from the germline V gene. The CDR3 sequence is 16 residues long. Trimming removed 4 bases at V and 5 bases at J, with 20 bases between. CDR3 DNA: TGTGCCAGCAGTTTCCGTGGTCGGGGAGAGAGGGAGACCCAGTACTTC. Protein: CASSFRGRGERETQYF.

This clonotype was counted at least ten times. The gene calls are TRBV28 and TRBJ2-6; D is tentatively TRBD1 or TRBD2 (5 bases each). Germline CDR1 is MDHEN and CDR2 is SYDVKM. V was trimmed by 3 bases and J by 0 bases, leaving 9 bases between them. CDR3 length equals 16 residues. In nucleotides, the CDR3 is TGTGCCAGCAGTTTGAGGGGCCTCTCTGGGGCCAACGTCCTGACTTTC. Translated: CASSLRGLSGANVLTF. Looking up the rest from reference TRBV28 and TRBJ2-6 gives the full variable domain: DVKVTQSSRYLVKRTGEKVFLECVQDMDHENMFWYRQDPGLGLRLIYFSYDVKMKEKGDIPEGYSVSREKKERFSLILESASTNQTSMYLCASSLRGLSGANVLTFGAGSRLTVL.

This clonotype was recorded at least ten times. The chain uses TRBV29-1 and TRBJ1-5; D gene uncertain. V gave up 4 bases and J gave up 4 bases, with 8 bases separating them. Germline assignment: CDR1 SQVTM and CDR2 ANQGSEA. This CDR3 contains 12 residues. CDR3 residues: CSVVSGNQPQHF. The CDR3 nucleotides read TGCAGCGTTGTGTCGGGGAATCAGCCCCAGCATTTT.

This chain's CDR3 is CASSLAPGHMNTEAFF. CDR3 nucleotides: TGTGCCAGCAGCTTAGCCCCGGGACATATGAACACTGAAGCTTTCTTT. V and J are TRBV7-2 and TRBJ1-1; D is perhaps TRBD1 (6 bases). The CDR3 length is 16 residues. V was cut by 0 bases and J by 0 bases, with 11 bases left in between. CDR1 and CDR2 from the germline V gene are SGHTA and FQGNSA.

The chain carries TRBV5-4 and TRBJ1-2; D gene uncertain. This CDR3 comprises 13 residues. Germline values: CDR1 SGHNT, CDR2 YYREEE (reference sequence). Trimming took off 4 bases at V and 8 bases at J, with 15 bases between the two ends. CDR3 coding DNA: TGTGCCAGCAGCCTCGGATCCTTCGAAGGCTACACCTTC. This sequence encodes CASSLGSFEGYTF.

Only one count was recorded for this clonotype. The rearrangement uses TRBV6-1 and TRBJ2-2, with TRBD1 matching 9 bases. The CDR3 contains 16 residues. Germline-derived CDR1 and CDR2 are MNHNS and SASEGT. With 5 bases clipped from V and 7 bases from J, the junction kept 11 bases outside the gene matches. CDR3 coding DNA: TGTGCCAGCAGTCTGGGTTGGACAGGGGTTATCGGGGAGCTGTTTTTT. It codes for CASSLGWTGVIGELFF.

This clonotype was found a few times. The chain couples TRBV27 to TRBJ2-5; TRBD2 is a possible D gene (6 bases). Germline-derived CDR1 and CDR2 are MNHEY and SMNVEV (reference sequence). Trimming stripped 6 bases from V and 4 bases from J, with 18 bases between. The CDR3 spans 15 residues. In DNA, the CDR3 is TGTGCCAGCAGCTCCTTAGCGGACGACCGAGAGACCCAGTACTTC. It codes for CASSSLADDRETQYF.

The rearrangement joins TRBV12-3 or TRBV12-4 to TRBJ1-1; D unclear. This CDR3 is built from 14 residues. V was pared by 2 bases and J by 1 base, with 8 bases between. The CDR3 spells CASSLNPGNTEAFF. DNA of the CDR3: TGTGCCAGCAGTTTAAATCCGGGGAACACTGAAGCTTTCTTT.

This clonotype was counted at least ten times. The gene calls are TRBV5-1 and TRBJ2-3; weak D call: TRBD2 (5 bases). Trimming cost V 4 bases and J 2 bases, with 14 bases left between them. CDR1 is SGHRS, CDR2 YFSETQ, per germline. The CDR3 consists of 15 residues. The CDR3 is CASSPSGALTDTQYF. The CDR3 coding sequence is TGCGCCAGCAGCCCCAGCGGAGCCCTCACAGATACGCAGTATTTT.

This clonotype was seen only a few times. The V and J genes are TRBV6-2 or TRBV6-3 and TRBJ2-1; D possibly corresponds to TRBD1 (5 bases). Germline CDR1 is MNHEY and CDR2 is SVGEGT. The V end was cut by 2 bases, the J end by 6 bases, with 14 bases between. The CDR3 has 15 residues. In DNA, the CDR3 is TGTGCCAGCAGTTACAGGGGCCAAAGCTTCAATGAGCAGTTCTTC. This gives the protein CASSYRGQSFNEQFF.

Written as DNA, the CDR3 is TGCAGTGCTAGAGATGAAGGGTTGGGCACTGAAGCTTTCTTT. Protein: CSARDEGLGTEAFF. The V call is TRBV20-1, the J call TRBJ1-1, with D unresolved. The length of the CDR3 is 14 residues. The germline V and J ends were trimmed by 0 bases and 4 bases, with 12 bases remaining between them. The germline V gene has CDR1 DFQATT and CDR2 SNEGSKA (reference sequence).

The gene calls are TRBV18 and TRBJ2-1; tentative D call: TRBD1 (5 bases). Trimming removed 0 bases at V and 10 bases at J, with 10 bases between. This CDR3 is 13 amino acids long. Germline values: CDR1 KGHSH, CDR2 LQKENI. The DNA of the CDR3 is TGTGCCAGCTCACCACCGGGGCTACGAGAGCAGTTCTTC. This gives the protein CASSPPGLREQFF.

The sample holds one count of this clonotype. For the CDR3, the DNA is TGTGCCAGCAGTCCAACAAGACAGGGTGCAGAGACCCAGTACTTC. Translating gives CASSPTRQGAETQYF. The J gene is TRBJ2-5, the V gene TRBV12-3 or TRBV12-4; TRBD1 aligns across 7 bases. The CDR3 is made up of 15 amino acids. Unmatched junction bases numbered 10, after V lost 5 bases and J lost 4 bases.

This clonotype has more than one count but fewer than ten. The chain has TRBV29-1 and TRBJ2-5; TRBD1 matches at 7 bases. Germline V CDR1 and CDR2: SQVTM, ANQGSEA. Unmatched junction bases numbered 6, after V lost 1 base and J lost 4 bases. The CDR3 loop spans 14 amino acids. The CDR3 region has the DNA TGCAGCGTTGAAGGACAGGGAGTTGGAGAGACCCAGTACTTC. Residues: CSVEGQGVGETQYF.

This sequence joins TRBV6-2 or TRBV6-3 and TRBJ2-2; a possible D gene is TRBD1 (5 bases). The germline V and J ends were trimmed by 5 bases and 1 base, with 11 bases remaining between them. Germline lookup yields CDR1 MNHEY and CDR2 SVGEGT. The CDR3 has 15 residues. In DNA form, the CDR3 reads TGTGCCAGCAGTCCCCCAGGGCGGAACACCGGGGAGCTGTTTTTT. It specifies CASSPPGRNTGELFF.

This clonotype was found many times. This sequence joins TRBV7-6 and TRBJ2-1, with a weak D call TRBD2 (6 bases). Germline assignment: CDR1 SGHVS and CDR2 FNYEAQ. This CDR3 comprises 14 residues. Trimming removed 7 bases at V and 0 bases at J, with 10 bases between. CDR3 coding DNA: TGTGCCAGCACGCGGGGAAGCTCCTACAATGAGCAGTTCTTC. It specifies CASTRGSSYNEQFF.